Here is one T cell receptor (beta chain) with its context. PCR employed 60 Vbeta and 13 Jbeta primers. Profiling relied on immunoSEQ multiplex PCR, and the TCRdb table lists in-frame clones only, not all of them. The table has about 140,000 clones, about 68% seen once. The data were taken from a study of cytomegalovirus exposure and HLA in healthy donors. Trimming removed 4 bases at V and 5 bases at J, with 14 bases between. This CDR3 has 14 residues. The germline V gene encodes CDR1 MGHRA and CDR2 YSYEKL. This clonotype originated in a human donor in good health. This sequence joins TRBV4-1 and TRBJ1-2, with a tentative D call TRBD1 (5 bases). Sequenced: PBMCs. CDR3: CASSPRGSMYGYTF. CDR3 DNA: TGCGCCAGCAGCCCTAGGGGTAGTATGTATGGCTACACCTTC.